This T cell receptor (beta chain) was recovered during a study of OX40 agonist ivuxolimab in advanced cancers. Study summary: Of the patients, three showed partial responses, one with hepatocellular carcinoma and two with cutaneous melanoma.

This CDR3 spans 17 amino acids. The V gene lost 5 bases and the J gene lost 7 bases, with 22 bases spanning the gap. CDR1 and CDR2 from the germline V gene are SGHNT and YYREEE (reference sequence). Assay used: immunoSEQ multiplex PCR; TCRdb lists only in-frame clones, some missing. The sample has tens of thousands of clones; approximately 80% are singletons. Blood specimens came from baseline, cycle 4 day 1, and cycle 7 day 1. The chain joins TRBV5-4 to TRBJ1-6; tentatively, D is TRBD1 (6 bases). This TCR derives from an adult with an advanced solid tumor such as melanoma, head and neck, liver or kidney cancer. The specimen was CD4+ or CD8+ T cells sorted from blood, collected in a trial of the OX40 agonist ivuxolimab. The CDR3 DNA sequence: TGTGCCAGCAGTTTAGGTGGGACACAGGGTTGGAATTCACCCCTCCACTTT. Translation gives CASSLGGTQGWNSPLHF.